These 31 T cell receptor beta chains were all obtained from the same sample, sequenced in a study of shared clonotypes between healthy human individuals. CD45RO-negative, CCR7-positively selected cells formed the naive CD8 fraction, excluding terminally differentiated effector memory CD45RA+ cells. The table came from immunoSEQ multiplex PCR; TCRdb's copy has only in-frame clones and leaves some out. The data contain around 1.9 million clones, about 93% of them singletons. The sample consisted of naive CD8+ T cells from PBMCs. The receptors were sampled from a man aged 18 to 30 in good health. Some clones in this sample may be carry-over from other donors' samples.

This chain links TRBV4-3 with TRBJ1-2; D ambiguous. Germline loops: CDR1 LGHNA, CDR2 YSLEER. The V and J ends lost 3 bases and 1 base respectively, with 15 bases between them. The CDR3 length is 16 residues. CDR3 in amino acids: CASSQPHGVGNYGYTF. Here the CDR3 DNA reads TGCGCCAGCAGCCAGCCCCACGGGGTGGGTAACTATGGCTACACCTTC.

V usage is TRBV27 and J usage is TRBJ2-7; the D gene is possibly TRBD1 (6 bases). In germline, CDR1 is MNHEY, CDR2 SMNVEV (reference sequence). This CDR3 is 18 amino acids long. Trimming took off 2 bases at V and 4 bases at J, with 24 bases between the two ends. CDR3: CASSLRAGELTLGYEQYF. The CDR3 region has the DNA TGTGCCAGCAGTTTACGGGCAGGGGAGTTGACTTTGGGGTACGAGCAGTACTTC.

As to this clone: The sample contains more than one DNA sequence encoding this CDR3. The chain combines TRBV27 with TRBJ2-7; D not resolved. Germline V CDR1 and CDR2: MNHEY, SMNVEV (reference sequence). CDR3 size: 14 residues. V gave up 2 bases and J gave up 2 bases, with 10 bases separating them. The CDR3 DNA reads TGTGCCAGCAGTTTACGTGGGTCGACCTACGAGCAGTACTTC. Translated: CASSLRGSTYEQYF.

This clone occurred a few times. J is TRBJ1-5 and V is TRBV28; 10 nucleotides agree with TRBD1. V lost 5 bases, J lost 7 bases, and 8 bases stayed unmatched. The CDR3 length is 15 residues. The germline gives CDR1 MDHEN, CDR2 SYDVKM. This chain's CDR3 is CASSIRTGGNQPQHF. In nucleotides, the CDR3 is TGTGCCAGCAGTATCAGGACAGGGGGAAACCAGCCCCAGCATTTT. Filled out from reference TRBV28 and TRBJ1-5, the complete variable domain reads DVKVTQSSRYLVKRTGEKVFLECVQDMDHENMFWYRQDPGLGLRLIYFSYDVKMKEKGDIPEGYSVSREKKERFSLILESASTNQTSMYLCASSIRTGGNQPQHFGDGTRLSIL.

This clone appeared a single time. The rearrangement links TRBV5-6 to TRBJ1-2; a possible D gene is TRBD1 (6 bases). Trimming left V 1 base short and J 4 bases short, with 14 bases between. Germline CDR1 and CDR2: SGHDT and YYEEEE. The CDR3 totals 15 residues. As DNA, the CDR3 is TGTGCCAGCAGCTTGCCCGGGGGGCTAGGCTATGGCTACACCTTC. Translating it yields CASSLPGGLGYGYTF.

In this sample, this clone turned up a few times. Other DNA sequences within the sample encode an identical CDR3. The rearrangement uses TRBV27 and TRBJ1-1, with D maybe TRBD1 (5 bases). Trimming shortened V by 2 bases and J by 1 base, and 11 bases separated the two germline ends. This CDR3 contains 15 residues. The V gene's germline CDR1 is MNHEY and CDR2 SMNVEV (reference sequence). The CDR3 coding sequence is TGTGCCAGCAGTTTAGGGGCAGGAACGAACACTGAAGCTTTCTTT. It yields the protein CASSLGAGTNTEAFF.

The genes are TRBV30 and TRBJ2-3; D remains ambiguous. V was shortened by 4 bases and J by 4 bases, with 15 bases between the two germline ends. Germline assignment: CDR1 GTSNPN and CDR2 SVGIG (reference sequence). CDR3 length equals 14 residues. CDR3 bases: TGTGCCTGGATCGGCAGGTCCGTCCCAGATACGCAGTATTTT. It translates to CAWIGRSVPDTQYF.

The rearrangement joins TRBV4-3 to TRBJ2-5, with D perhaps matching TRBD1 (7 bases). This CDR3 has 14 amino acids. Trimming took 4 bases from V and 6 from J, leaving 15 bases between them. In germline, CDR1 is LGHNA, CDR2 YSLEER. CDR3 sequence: CASSPFQGGQTQYF. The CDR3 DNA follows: TGCGCCAGCAGCCCTTTCCAGGGGGGACAGACCCAGTACTTC.

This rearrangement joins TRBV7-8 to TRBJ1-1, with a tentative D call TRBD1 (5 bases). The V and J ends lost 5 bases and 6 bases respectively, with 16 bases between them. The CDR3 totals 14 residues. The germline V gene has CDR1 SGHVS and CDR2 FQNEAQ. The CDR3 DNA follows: TGTGCCAGCAGCCTAGGGACGAGTTTGTCTGAAGCTTTCTTT. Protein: CASSLGTSLSEAFF.

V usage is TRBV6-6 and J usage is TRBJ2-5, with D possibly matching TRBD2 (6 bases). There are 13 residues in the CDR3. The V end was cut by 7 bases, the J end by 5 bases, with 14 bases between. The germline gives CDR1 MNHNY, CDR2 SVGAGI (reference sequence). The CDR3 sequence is CASTGAQLETQYF. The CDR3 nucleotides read TGTGCCAGCACGGGAGCCCAACTGGAGACCCAGTACTTC.

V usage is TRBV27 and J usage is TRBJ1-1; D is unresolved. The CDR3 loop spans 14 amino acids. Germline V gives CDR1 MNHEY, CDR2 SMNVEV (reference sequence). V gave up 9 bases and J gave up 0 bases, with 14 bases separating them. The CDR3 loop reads CASSRSYMNTEAFF. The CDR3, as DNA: TGTGCCAGTTCACGTTCCTACATGAACACTGAAGCTTTCTTT.

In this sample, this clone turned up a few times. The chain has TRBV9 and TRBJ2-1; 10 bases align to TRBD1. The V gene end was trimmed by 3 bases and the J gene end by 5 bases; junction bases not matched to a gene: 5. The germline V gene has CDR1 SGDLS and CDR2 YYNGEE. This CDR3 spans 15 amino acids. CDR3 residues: CASSGTGTGDNEQFF. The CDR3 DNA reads TGTGCCAGCAGCGGAACCGGGACAGGGGACAATGAGCAGTTCTTC.

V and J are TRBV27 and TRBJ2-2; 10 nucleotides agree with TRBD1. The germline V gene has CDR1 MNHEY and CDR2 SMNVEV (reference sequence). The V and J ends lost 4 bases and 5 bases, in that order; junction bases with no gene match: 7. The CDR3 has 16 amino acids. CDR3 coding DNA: TGTGCCAGCAGTTCCCGGACAGGGGGAGGAACCGGGGAGCTGTTTTTT. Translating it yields CASSSRTGGGTGELFF.

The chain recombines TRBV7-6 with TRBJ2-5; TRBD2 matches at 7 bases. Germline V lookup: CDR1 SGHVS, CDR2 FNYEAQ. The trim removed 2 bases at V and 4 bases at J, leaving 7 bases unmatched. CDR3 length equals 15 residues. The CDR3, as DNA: TGTGCCAGCAGCTTAATGAGGGAGGGGTCAGAGACCCAGTACTTC. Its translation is CASSLMREGSETQYF.

Here the CDR3 reads CASSNDRDRFSYEQYF. The CDR3 DNA follows: TGTGCCAGTAGTAATGACAGGGACCGCTTCTCCTACGAGCAGTACTTC. V gene TRBV19 combines with J gene TRBJ2-7; TRBD1 agrees at 7 bases. J lost 0 bases, V lost 4 bases, and 9 bases had no gene match. The CDR3 runs to 16 residues. CDR1 is LNHDA and CDR2 is SQIVND in the germline V gene (reference sequence).

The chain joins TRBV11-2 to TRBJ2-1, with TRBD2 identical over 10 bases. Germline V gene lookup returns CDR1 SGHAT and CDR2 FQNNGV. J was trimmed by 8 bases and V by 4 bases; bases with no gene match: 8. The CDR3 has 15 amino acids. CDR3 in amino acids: CASSSSGRAVYEQFF. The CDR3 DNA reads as TGTGCCAGCAGCTCAAGCGGGAGGGCCGTCTATGAGCAGTTCTTC.

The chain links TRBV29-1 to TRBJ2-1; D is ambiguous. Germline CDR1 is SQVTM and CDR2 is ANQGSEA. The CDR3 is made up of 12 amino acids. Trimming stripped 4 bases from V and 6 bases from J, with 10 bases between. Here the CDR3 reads CSVVGQTNEQFF. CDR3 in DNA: TGCAGCGTTGTAGGCCAGACCAATGAGCAGTTCTTC.

The CDR3 DNA is TGTGCCAGCACCCTATCGCCGGGACTAGTCGTCACCGGGGAGCTGTTTTTT. Translation: CASTLSPGLVVTGELFF. The chain is built from TRBV27 and TRBJ2-2; TRBD2 matches 8 bases. With V trimmed by 7 bases and J by 4 bases, 14 bases remained unmatched. CDR3 size: 17 residues. Germline V gene data show CDR1 as MNHEY and CDR2 as SMNVEV (reference sequence).

CDR3 DNA sequence: TGTGCCAGCAGTTTATCGAGGCAGGGAAAGAGTCAGCCCCAGCATTTT. Amino acid sequence: CASSLSRQGKSQPQHF. The chain uses TRBV27 and TRBJ1-5; TRBD1 might be the D (5 bases). Trimming stripped 0 bases from V and 6 bases from J, with 15 bases between. The CDR3 is 16 amino acids. From germline, CDR1 is MNHEY and CDR2 SMNVEV (reference sequence).

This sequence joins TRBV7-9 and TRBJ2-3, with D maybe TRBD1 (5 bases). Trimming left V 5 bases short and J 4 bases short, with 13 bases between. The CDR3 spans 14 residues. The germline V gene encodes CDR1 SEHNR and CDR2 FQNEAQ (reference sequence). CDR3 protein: CASSHQKGPDTQYF. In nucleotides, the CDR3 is TGTGCCAGCAGCCATCAAAAGGGGCCAGATACGCAGTATTTT.

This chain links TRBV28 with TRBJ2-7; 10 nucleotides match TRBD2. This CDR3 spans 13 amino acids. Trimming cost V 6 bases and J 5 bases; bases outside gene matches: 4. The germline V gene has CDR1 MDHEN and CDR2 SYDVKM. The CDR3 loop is CASRGTSGNEQYF. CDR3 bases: TGTGCCAGCAGGGGAACTAGCGGGAACGAGCAGTACTTC.

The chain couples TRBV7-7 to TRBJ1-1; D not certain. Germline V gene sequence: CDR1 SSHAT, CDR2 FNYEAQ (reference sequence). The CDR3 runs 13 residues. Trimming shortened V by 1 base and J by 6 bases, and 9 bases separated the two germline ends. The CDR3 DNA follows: TGTGCCAGCAGCTTAGGGGCCGGGTCTGAAGCTTTCTTT. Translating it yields CASSLGAGSEAFF.

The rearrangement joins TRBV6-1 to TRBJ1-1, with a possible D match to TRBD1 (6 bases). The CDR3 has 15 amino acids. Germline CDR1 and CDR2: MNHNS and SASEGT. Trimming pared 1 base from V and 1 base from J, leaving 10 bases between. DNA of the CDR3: TGTGCCAGCAGTGAAGGGACAGCAAGGAACACTGAAGCTTTCTTT. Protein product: CASSEGTARNTEAFF.

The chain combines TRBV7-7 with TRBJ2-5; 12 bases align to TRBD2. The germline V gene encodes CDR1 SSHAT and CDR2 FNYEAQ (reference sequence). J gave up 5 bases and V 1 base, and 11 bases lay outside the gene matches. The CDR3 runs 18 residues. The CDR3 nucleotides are TGTGCCAGCAGCTTAGGACTAGCGGGAGTGGGGATTGGGGAGACCCAGTACTTC. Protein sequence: CASSLGLAGVGIGETQYF. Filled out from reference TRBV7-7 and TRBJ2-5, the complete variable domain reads GAGVSQSPRYKVTKRGQDVTLRCDPISSHATLYWYQQALGQGPEFLTYFNYEAQPDKSGLPSDRFSAERPEGSISTLTIQRTEQRDSAMYRCASSLGLAGVGIGETQYFGPGTRLLVL.

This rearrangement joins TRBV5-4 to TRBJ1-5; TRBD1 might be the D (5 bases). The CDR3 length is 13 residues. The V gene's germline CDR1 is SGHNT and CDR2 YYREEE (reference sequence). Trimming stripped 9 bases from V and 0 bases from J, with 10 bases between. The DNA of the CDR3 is TGTGCCACTCAAGGGGATAGCAATCAGCCCCAGCATTTT. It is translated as CATQGDSNQPQHF.

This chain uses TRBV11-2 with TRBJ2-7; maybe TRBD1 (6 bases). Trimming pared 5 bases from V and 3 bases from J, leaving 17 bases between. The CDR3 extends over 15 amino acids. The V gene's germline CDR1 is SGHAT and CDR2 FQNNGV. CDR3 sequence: CASSLPTKQGYEQYF. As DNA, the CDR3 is TGTGCCAGCAGCCTACCCACAAAACAGGGCTACGAGCAGTACTTC.

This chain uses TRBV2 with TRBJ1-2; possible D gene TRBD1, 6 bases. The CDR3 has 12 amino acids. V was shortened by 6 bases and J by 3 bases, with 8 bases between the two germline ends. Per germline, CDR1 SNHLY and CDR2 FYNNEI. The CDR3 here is CASRNRDYGYTF. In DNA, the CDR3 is TGTGCCAGCAGGAACAGGGACTATGGCTACACCTTC.

CDR3 nucleotide sequence: TGTGCCAGCAGTCCGGGTTTTGACACCATATATTTT. This sequence encodes CASSPGFDTIYF. The V gene is TRBV27, the J gene TRBJ1-3, with D uncertain. In germline, CDR1 is MNHEY, CDR2 SMNVEV (reference sequence). The CDR3 has 12 residues. Trimming left V 5 bases short and J 8 bases short, with 10 bases between.

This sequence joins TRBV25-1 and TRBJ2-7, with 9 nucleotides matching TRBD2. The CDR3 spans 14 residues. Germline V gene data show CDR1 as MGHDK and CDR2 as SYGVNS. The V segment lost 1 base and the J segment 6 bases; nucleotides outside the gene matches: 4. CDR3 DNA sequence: TGTGCCAGCAGTGAATGGGGCGGGGGGGTCGAGCAGTACTTC. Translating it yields CASSEWGGGVEQYF.

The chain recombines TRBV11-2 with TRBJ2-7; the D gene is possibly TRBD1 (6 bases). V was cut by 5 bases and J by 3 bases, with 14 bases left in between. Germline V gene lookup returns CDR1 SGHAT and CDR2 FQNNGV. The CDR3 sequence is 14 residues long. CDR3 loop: CASSVRQEFYEQYF. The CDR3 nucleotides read TGTGCCAGCAGCGTACGACAGGAGTTCTACGAGCAGTACTTC.

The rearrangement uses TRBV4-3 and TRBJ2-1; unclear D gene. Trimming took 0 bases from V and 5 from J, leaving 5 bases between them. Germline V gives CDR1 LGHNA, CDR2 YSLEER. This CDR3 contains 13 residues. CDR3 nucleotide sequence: TGCGCCAGCAGCCAAGATCGGCACAATGAGCAGTTCTTC. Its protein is CASSQDRHNEQFF.